This record concerns one TCR beta chain sequence. The method was immunoSEQ multiplex PCR; TCRdb's version includes in-frame clones alone and lacks a portion of them. This sample has approximately 320,000 clones, with roughly 86% found just once. This sample stems from a study of blood T cell repertoires in COVID-19. Background on the study: T cells, B-cell-depleted T cells, or PBMCs supplied cDNA or gDNA.

Patients of the Seattle cohort, enrolled during active infection, were followed longitudinally. This sequence was found in a woman in her twenties or thirties with COVID-19, enrolled during active disease. The sample comprised peripheral blood.

The CDR3 region is CASSLLGSGETQYF. The DNA of the CDR3 is TGTGCCAGCAGTTTACTCGGGTCGGGAGAGACCCAGTACTTC. The J gene is TRBJ2-5, the V gene TRBV27, with D hard to call. The germline V and J ends were trimmed by 2 bases and 4 bases, with 11 bases remaining between them. This CDR3 spans 14 amino acids. From germline, CDR1 is MNHEY and CDR2 SMNVEV (reference sequence).